The 10 T cell receptor beta chains in this list originate from one sample, sequenced in a study of immune evolution from preneoplasia to lung adenocarcinoma. Sequencing used immunoSEQ multiplex PCR; TCRdb keeps in-frame clones, though not all of them. This table holds thousands of clones, under 90% found once. Input material: FFPE adjacent normal lung tissue. Receptor source: a person between 60 and 79 years old with lung adenocarcinoma.

The chain is built from TRBV18 and TRBJ1-5; D might be TRBD1 (5 bases). CDR3 length equals 15 residues. V was pared by 6 bases and J by 3 bases, with 15 bases between. CDR1 is KGHSH, CDR2 LQKENI, per germline. CDR3 bases: TGTGCCAGCTCCCGCGACAGAGCAATCAATCAGCCCCAGCATTTT. Its protein is CASSRDRAINQPQHF.

V gene TRBV28 combines with J gene TRBJ2-7; no reliable D call. This CDR3 region has 14 residues. Germline CDR1 reads MDHEN; CDR2 reads SYDVKM. V shed 3 bases and J shed 4 bases, with 13 bases lying between them. Here the CDR3 DNA reads TGTGCCAGCAGTTTGGCCCCGGCCTTGTACGAGCAGTACTTC. This gives the protein CASSLAPALYEQYF.

The rearrangement links TRBV7-9 to TRBJ2-7; 10 nucleotides agree with TRBD2. Germline CDR1 is SEHNR and CDR2 is FQNEAQ (reference sequence). The trim removed 5 bases at V and 9 bases at J, leaving 13 bases unmatched. This CDR3 is built from 15 residues. The CDR3 loop reads CASSTRLAGVGRQYF. The CDR3 bases are TGTGCCAGCAGCACCCGACTAGCGGGCGTGGGACGGCAGTACTTC.

This chain connects TRBV6-1 to TRBJ1-6; D gene unclear. CDR3 length equals 14 residues. Trimming cost V 4 bases and J 9 bases, with 13 bases left between them. Germline CDR1 is MNHNS and CDR2 is SASEGT. CDR3 nucleotides: TGTGCCAGCAGTGTCTCTACGGGGTTTTCACCCCTCCACTTT. Its protein product is CASSVSTGFSPLHF.

This clone rates as large. This rearrangement joins TRBV20-1 to TRBJ2-7, with unresolved D. With 6 bases removed from V and 5 bases from J, the gap between germline ends came to 11 bases. This CDR3 is 11 amino acids long. Per germline, CDR1 DFQATT and CDR2 SNEGSKA (reference sequence). As DNA, the CDR3 is TGCAGTGCCGCCCCATGGAACGAGCAGTACTTC. Its translation: CSAAPWNEQYF.

Regarding this clone: At one boundary the junction diverges from the germline segment, which might be a read error. This chain links TRBV5-1 with TRBJ1-4; D not resolved. The CDR3 is 14 residues long. Germline-derived CDR1 and CDR2 are SGHRS and YFSETQ. The CDR3 DNA reads TGCTCCAGCGCAATCAGCCCAACTAATGAAAAACTGTTTTTT. This gives the protein CSSAISPTNEKLFF. Full variable domain (rest looked up from reference TRBV5-1 and TRBJ1-4): KAGVTQTPRYLIKTRGQQVTLSCSPISGHRSVSWYQQTPGQGLQFLFEYFSETQRNKGNFPGRFSGRQFSNSRSEMNVSTLELGDSALYLCSSAISPTNEKLFFGSGTQLSVL.

This clone was counted once. J is TRBJ2-1 and V is TRBV28, with a possible D match to TRBD2 (5 bases). This CDR3 contains 14 residues. Germline V CDR1 and CDR2: MDHEN, SYDVKM. Trimming took 9 bases from V and 3 from J, leaving 15 bases between them. The CDR3 spells CASGLPASYNEQFF. The DNA of the CDR3 is TGTGCCAGTGGACTCCCCGCGAGCTACAATGAGCAGTTCTTC.

The chain couples TRBV4-1 to TRBJ2-1, with D possibly TRBD2 on 5 matching bases. Germline loops: CDR1 MGHRA, CDR2 YSYEKL. The CDR3 sequence is 14 residues long. Deletions cut 3 bases from V and 7 bases from J, with 13 bases between. The CDR3 DNA follows: TGCGCCAGCAGCCAGAGGGAGATAGGGAATGAGCAGTTCTTC. Protein sequence: CASSQREIGNEQFF.

The chain combines TRBV6-1 with TRBJ1-2; 8 bases match TRBD1. V lost 0 bases to trimming and J lost 7 bases; unmatched junction nucleotides: 7. The CDR3 contains 15 residues. The germline V gene encodes CDR1 MNHNS and CDR2 SASEGT. CDR3 in amino acids: CASSEAAGGRSGYTF. As DNA, the CDR3 is TGTGCCAGCAGTGAAGCCGCAGGGGGCAGGAGTGGCTACACCTTC.

The chain recombines TRBV27 with TRBJ2-1, with TRBD1 matching over 9 bases. Trimming cost V 7 bases and J 4 bases; bases outside gene matches: 5. CDR1 is MNHEY, CDR2 SMNVEV, per germline (reference sequence). The CDR3 is 14 residues long. The CDR3 reads CASTGQGRYNEQFF. The CDR3 region has the DNA TGTGCCAGCACCGGACAGGGGAGGTACAATGAGCAGTTCTTC.